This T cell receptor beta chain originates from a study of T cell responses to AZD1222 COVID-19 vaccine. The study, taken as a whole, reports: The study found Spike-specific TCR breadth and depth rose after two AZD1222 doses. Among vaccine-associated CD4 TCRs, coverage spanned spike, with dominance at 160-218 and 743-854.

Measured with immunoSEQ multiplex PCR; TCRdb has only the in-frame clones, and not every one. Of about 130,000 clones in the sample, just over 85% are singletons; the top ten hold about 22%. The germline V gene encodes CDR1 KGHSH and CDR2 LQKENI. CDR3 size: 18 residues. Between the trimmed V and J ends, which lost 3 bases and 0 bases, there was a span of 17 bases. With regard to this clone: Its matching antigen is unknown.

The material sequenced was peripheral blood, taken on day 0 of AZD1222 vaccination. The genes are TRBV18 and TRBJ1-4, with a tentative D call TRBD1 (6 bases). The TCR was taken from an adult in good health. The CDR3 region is CASSPERPDSTTNEKLFF. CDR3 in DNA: TGTGCCAGCTCACCCGAACGCCCGGACAGCACAACTAATGAAAAACTGTTTTTT.